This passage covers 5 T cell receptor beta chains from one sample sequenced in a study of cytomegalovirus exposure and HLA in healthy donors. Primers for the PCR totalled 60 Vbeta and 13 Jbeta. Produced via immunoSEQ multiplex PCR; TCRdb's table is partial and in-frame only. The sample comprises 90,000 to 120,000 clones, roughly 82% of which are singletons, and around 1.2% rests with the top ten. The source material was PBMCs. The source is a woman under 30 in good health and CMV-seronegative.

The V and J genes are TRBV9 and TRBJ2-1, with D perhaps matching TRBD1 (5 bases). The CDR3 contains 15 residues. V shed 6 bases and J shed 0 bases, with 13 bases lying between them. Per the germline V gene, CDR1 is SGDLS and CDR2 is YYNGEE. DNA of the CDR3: TGTGCCAGCACTGAAGGGGTTGGCTCCTACAATGAGCAGTTCTTC. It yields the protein CASTEGVGSYNEQFF.

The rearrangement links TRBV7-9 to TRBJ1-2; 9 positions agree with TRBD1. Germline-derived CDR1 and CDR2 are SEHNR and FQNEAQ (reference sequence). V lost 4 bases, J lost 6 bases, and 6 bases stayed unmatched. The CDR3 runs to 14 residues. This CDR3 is CASSSWTGEDGYTF. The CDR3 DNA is TGTGCCAGCAGCTCCTGGACAGGGGAGGATGGCTACACCTTC.

The CDR3 region is CAAGTGVSSYEQYF. CDR3 nucleotides: TGTGCCGCCGGGACAGGGGTTAGCTCCTACGAGCAGTACTTC. The chain employs TRBV10-3 and TRBJ2-7, with 10 bases identical to TRBD1. The CDR3 has 14 residues. CDR1 is ENHRY, CDR2 SYGVKD, per germline. J gave up 0 bases and V 11 bases, and 7 bases lay outside the gene matches.

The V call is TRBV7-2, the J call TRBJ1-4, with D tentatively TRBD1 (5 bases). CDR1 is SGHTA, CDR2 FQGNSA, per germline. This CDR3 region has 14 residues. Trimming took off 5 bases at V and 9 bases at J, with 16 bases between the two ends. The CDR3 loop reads CASSRDREMKKLFF. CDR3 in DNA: TGTGCCAGCAGCCGGGACCGGGAGATGAAAAAACTGTTTTTT.

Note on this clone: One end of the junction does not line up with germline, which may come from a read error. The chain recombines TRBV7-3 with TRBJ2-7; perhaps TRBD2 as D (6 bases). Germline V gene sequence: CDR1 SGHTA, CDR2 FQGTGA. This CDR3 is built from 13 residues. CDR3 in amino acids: CASSLTSSYEQYF. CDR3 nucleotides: TGTGCCAGCAGCCTAACTAGCAGCTACGAGCAGTACTTC.